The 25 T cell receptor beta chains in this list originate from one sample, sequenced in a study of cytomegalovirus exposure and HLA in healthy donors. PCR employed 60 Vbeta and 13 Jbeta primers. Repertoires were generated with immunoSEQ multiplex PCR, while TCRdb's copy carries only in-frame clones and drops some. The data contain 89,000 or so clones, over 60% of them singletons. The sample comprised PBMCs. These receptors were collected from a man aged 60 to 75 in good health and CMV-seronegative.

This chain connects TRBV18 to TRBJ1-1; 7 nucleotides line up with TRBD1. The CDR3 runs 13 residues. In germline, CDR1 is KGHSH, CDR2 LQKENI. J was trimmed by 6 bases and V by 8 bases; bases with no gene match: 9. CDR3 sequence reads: CASTDRAEAEAFF. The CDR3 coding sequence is TGTGCCAGCACCGACAGGGCGGAGGCTGAAGCTTTCTTT.

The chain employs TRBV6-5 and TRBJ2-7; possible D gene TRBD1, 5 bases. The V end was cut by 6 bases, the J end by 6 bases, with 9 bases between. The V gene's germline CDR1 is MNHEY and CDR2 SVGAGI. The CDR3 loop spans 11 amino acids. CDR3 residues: CASRGAREQYF. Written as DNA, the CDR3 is TGTGCCAGCAGAGGGGCTCGCGAGCAGTACTTC.

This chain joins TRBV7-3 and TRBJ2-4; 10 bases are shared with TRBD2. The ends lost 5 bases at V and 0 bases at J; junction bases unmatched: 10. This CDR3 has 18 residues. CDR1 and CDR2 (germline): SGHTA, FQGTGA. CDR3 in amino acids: CASSQGTSVGLAKNIQYF. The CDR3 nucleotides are TGTGCCAGCAGCCAGGGGACTAGCGTTGGCCTAGCCAAAAACATTCAGTACTTC.

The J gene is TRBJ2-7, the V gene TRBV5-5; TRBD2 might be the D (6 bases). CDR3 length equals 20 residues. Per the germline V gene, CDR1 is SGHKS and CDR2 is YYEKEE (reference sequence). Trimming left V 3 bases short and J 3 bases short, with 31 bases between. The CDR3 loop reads CASSWVPGLRVLGPNYEQYF. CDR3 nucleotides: TGTGCCAGCAGCTGGGTGCCGGGACTGAGGGTCTTGGGGCCCAACTACGAGCAGTACTTC.

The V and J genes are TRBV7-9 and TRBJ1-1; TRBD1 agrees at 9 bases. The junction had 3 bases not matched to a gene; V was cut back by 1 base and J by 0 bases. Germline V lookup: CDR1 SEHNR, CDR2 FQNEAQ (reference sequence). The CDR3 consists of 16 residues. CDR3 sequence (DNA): TGTGCCAGCAGCTTAGAGGGGACAGGGATGAACACTGAAGCTTTCTTT. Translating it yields CASSLEGTGMNTEAFF.

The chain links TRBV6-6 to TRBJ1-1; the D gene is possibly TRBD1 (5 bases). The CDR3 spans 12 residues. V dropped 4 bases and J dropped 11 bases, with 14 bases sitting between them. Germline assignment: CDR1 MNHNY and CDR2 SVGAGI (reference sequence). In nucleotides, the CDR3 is TGTGCCAGCAGTTCCGGGGGTTCGGAGGCTTTCTTT. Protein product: CASSSGGSEAFF.

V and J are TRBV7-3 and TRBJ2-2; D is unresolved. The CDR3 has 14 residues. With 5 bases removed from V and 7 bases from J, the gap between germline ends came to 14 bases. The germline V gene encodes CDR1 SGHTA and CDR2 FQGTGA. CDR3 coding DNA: TGTGCCAGCAGCCCGAGGCCAGTCGGCGGGGAGCTGTTTTTT. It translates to CASSPRPVGGELFF.

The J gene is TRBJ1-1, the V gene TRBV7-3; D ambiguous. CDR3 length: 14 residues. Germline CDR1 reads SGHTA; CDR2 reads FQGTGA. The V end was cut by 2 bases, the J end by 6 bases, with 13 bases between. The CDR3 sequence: CASSLEGRYSEAFF. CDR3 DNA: TGTGCCAGCAGCTTAGAGGGCCGGTACTCTGAAGCTTTCTTT.

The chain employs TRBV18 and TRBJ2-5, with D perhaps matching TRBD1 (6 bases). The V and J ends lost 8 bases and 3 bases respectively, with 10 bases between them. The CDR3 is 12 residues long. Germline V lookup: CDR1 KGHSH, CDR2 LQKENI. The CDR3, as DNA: TGTGCCAGCCAGGGGTCGGAAGAGACCCAGTACTTC. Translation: CASQGSEETQYF.

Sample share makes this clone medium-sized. As DNA, the CDR3 is TGTGCCAGCAGCCAAGATCATAGCGGGGTCTACGAGCAGTACTTC. Encoded protein: CASSQDHSGVYEQYF. V usage is TRBV4-2 and J usage is TRBJ2-7, with 8 positions matching TRBD2. The germline V gene encodes CDR1 LGHNA and CDR2 YNFKEQ. Losses at the gene ends were 0 bases for V and 3 bases for J; bases not matched to a gene: 4. This CDR3 comprises 15 residues.

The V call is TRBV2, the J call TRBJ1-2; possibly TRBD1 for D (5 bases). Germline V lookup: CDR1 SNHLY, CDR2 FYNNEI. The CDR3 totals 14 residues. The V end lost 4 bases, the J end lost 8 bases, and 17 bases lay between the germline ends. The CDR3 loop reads CASSARDSLGGYTF. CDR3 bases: TGTGCCAGCAGTGCACGAGACAGTCTTGGCGGCTACACCTTC.

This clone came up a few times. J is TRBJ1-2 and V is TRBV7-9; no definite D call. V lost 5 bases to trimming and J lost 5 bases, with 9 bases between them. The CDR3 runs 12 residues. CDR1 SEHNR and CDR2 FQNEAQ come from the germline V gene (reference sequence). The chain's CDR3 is CASSVGGYGYTF. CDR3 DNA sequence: TGTGCCAGCAGCGTGGGAGGGTATGGCTACACCTTC.

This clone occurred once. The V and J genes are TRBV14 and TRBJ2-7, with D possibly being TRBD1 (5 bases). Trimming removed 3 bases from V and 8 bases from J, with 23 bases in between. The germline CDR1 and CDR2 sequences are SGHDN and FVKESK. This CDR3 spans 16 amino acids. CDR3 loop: CASSQGIGVNSGKQYF. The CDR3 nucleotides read TGTGCCAGCAGCCAGGGCATAGGGGTGAACTCAGGCAAGCAGTACTTC. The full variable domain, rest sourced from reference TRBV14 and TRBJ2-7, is EAGVTQFPSHSVIEKGQTVTLRCDPISGHDNLYWYRRVMGKEIKFLLHFVKESKQDESGMPNNRFLAERTGGTYSTLKVQPAELEDSGVYFCASSQGIGVNSGKQYFGPGTRLTVT.

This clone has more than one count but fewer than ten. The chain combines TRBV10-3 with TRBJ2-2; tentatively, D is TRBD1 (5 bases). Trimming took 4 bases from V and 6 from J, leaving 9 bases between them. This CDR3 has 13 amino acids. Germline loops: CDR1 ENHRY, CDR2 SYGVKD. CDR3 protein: CAISGGRAGELFF. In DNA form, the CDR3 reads TGTGCCATCAGTGGGGGCCGGGCCGGGGAGCTGTTTTTT.

CDR3: CSARQWEDFEAFF. CDR3 in DNA: TGCAGCGCCAGACAATGGGAGGACTTTGAAGCTTTCTTT. V gene TRBV29-1 combines with J gene TRBJ1-1; unclear D gene. Germline assignment: CDR1 SQVTM and CDR2 ANQGSEA. The CDR3 runs to 13 residues. Trimming removed 7 bases from V and 7 bases from J, with 19 bases in between.

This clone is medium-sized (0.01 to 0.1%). CDR3 residues: CTSSQFVGGTYEQYF. In DNA, the CDR3 is TGCACCAGCAGCCAATTCGTCGGGGGGACCTACGAGCAGTACTTC. V is TRBV1 and J is TRBJ2-7; the DNA was not compared with TRBD2, the D call given in the table. TRBV1 is a pseudogene segment. This CDR3 has 15 residues.

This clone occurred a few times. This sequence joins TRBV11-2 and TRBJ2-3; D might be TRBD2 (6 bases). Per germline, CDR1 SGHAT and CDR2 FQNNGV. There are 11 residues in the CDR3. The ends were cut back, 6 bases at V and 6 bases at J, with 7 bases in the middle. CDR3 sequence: CASSRGDTQYF. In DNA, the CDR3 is TGTGCCAGCAGTCGGGGGGATACGCAGTATTTT.

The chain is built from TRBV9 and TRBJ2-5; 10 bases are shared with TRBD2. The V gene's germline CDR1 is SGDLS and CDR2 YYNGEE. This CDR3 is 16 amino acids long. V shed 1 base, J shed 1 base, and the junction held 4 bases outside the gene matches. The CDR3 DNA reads TGTGCCAGCAGCGTAAGAGCGGGAGGGTTCCAAGAGACCCAGTACTTC. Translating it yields CASSVRAGGFQETQYF.

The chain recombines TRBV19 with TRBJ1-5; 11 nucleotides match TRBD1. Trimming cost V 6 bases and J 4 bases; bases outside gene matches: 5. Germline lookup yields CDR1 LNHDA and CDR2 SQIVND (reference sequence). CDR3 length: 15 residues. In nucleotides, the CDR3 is TGTGCCAGTAGCCCAGGACAGGGGGCGAATCAGCCCCAGCATTTT. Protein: CASSPGQGANQPQHF.

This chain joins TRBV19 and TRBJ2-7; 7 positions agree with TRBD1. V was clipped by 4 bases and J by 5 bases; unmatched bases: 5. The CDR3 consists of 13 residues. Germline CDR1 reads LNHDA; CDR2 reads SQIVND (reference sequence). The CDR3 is CASSSWQGDEQYF. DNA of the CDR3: TGTGCCAGTAGTAGTTGGCAGGGGGACGAGCAGTACTTC.

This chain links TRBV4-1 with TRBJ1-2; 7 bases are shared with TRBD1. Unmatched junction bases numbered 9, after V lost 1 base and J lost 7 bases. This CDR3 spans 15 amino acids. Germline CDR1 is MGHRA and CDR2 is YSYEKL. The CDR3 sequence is CASSQAPMDRSGYTF. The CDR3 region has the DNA TGCGCCAGCAGCCAAGCACCAATGGACAGGTCTGGCTACACCTTC.

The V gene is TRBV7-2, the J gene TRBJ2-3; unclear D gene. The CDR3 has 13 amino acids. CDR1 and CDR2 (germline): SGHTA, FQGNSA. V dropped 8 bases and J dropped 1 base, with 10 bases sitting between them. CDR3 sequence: CASGTKGTDTQYF. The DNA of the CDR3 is TGTGCCAGCGGAACTAAGGGCACAGATACGCAGTATTTT.

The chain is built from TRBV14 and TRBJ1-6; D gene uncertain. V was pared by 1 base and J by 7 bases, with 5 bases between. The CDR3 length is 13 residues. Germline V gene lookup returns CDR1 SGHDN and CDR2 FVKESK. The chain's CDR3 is CASSQVVNSPLHF. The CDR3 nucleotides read TGTGCCAGCAGCCAAGTAGTCAATTCACCCCTCCACTTT.

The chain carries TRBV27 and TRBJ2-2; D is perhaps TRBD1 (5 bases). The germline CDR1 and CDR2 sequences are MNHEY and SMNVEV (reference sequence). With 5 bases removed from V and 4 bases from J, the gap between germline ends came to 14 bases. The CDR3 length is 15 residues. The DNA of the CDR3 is TGTGCCAGCAGTATTCCAGGGTTGGGCACCGGGGAGCTGTTTTTT. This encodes CASSIPGLGTGELFF.

The CDR3 DNA follows: TGTGCCAGCAGCCACGTGACAGGGGGCTTAGGGGAGACCCAGTACTTC. Translated, it gives CASSHVTGGLGETQYF. The chain combines TRBV11-2 with TRBJ2-5; TRBD1 matches 10 bases. Germline CDR1 is SGHAT and CDR2 is FQNNGV. The CDR3 totals 16 residues. The trim removed 5 bases at V and 5 bases at J, leaving 11 bases unmatched.